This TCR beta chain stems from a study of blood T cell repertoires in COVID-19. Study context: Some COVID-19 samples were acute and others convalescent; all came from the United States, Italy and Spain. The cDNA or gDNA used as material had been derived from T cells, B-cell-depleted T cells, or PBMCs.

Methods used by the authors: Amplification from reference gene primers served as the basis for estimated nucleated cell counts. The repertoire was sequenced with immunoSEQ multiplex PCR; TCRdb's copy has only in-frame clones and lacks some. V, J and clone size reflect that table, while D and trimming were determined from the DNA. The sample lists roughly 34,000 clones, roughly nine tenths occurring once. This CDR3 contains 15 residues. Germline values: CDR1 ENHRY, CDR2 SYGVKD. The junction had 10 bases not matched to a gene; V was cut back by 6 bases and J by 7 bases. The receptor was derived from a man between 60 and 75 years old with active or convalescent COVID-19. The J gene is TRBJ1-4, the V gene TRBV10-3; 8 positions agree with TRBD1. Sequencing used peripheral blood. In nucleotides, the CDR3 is TGTGCCATCAGCACTTCCCAGGGGGCGCCTGAAAAACTGTTTTTT. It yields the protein CAISTSQGAPEKLFF.